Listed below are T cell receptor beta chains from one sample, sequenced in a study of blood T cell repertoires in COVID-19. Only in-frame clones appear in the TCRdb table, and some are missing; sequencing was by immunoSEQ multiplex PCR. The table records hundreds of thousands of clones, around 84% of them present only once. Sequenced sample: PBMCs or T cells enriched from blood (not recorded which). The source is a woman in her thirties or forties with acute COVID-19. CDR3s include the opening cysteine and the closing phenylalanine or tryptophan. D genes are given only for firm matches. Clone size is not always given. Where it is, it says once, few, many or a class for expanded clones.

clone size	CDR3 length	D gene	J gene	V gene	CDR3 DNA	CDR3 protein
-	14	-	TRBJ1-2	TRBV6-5	TGTGCCAGCAGTTACTCCTCACACATCTATGGCTACACCTTC	CASSYSSHIYGYTF
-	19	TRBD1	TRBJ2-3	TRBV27	TGTGCCAGCAGTTTATCGCCGACCTTAAGGGGGCCACACACAGATACGCAGTATTTT	CASSLSPTLRGPHTDTQYF
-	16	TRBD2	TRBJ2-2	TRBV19	TGTGCCAGCACAAATCGACTAGCGGGAAATACCGGGGAGCTGTTTTTT	CASTNRLAGNTGELFF
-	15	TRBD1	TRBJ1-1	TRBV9	TGTGCCAGCAGCGTAGGGACAGGGGATTGGACTGAAGCTTTCTTT	CASSVGTGDWTEAFF
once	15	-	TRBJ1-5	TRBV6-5	TGTGCCAGCGACGCCCCGAAGGGAGGCAATCAGCCCCAGCATTTT	CASDAPKGGNQPQHF
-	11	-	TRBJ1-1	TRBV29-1	TGCAGCGTTGGCAAGAATCAGGAAGCTTTCTTT	CSVGKNQEAFF
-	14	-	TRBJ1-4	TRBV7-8	TGTGCCAGCAGCTTAGCGCGAACAGGGGAAAAACTGTTTTTT	CASSLARTGEKLFF
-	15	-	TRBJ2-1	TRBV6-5	TGTGCCAGCAGTCAATCACGTAGCACCGGCGATGAGCAGTTCTTC	CASSQSRSTGDEQFF
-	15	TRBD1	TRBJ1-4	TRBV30	TGTGCCTGGGGATTTTCGGGACAGGGCGGTGAAAAACTGTTTTTT	CAWGFSGQGGEKLFF
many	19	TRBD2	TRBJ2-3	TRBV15	TGTGCCACCAGCAGGCCCGGGACTAGCGGGATCTTGGTTGAAGATACGCAGTATTTT	CATSRPGTSGILVEDTQYF
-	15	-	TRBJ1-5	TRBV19	TGTGCCAGCTTGGGGGAGGCCTATAGCAATCAGCCCCAGCATTTT	CASLGEAYSNQPQHF
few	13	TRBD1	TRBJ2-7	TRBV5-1	TGCGCCAGCAGCTTGGACAGGGGGTATGAGCAGTACTTC	CASSLDRGYEQYF
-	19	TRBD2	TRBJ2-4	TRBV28	TGTGCCAGCAGGGGGATTGGACTAGCGGGAGGGCCAACCAAAAACATTCAGTACTTC	CASRGIGLAGGPTKNIQYF
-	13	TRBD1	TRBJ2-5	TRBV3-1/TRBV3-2	TGTGCCAGCAGCCAAGATAGGACAGGGTTCTCGTACTTC	CASSQDRTGFSYF
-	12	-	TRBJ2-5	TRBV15	TGTGCCACCAGCAGCTTGCAAGAGACCCAGTACTTC	CATSSLQETQYF
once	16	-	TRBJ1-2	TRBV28	TGTGCCAGCAGTCCGTCGAGGGGGACCACTAACTATGGCTACACCTTC	CASSPSRGTTNYGYTF
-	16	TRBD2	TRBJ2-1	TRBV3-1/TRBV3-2	TGTGCCAGCAGAAAAGGGACTAGCGGGGGTGGGAGTGAGCAGTTCTTC	CASRKGTSGGGSEQFF
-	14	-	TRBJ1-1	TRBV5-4	TGTGCCAGCAGCTCCCTTCAGGGGACGAAAGAAGCTTTCTTT	CASSSLQGTKEAFF
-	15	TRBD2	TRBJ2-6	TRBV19	TGTGCCAGTAGTATTCGGGGGGCTGGGGCCAACGTCCTGACTTTC	CASSIRGAGANVLTF
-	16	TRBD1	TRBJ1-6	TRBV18	TGTGCCAGCTCTCGAGACAGGGTTGGGCCTCGGTCACCCCTCCACTTT	CASSRDRVGPRSPLHF
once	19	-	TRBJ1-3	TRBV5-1	TGCGCCAGCAGCTTGTCAGGGCGGCTGACGGCCAGCTCTGGAAACACCATATATTTT	CASSLSGRLTASSGNTIYF
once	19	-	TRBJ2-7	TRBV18	TGTGCCAGCTCACCACTCTCGATTGGACAGCAAGATAATCACTACGAGCAGTACTTC	CASSPLSIGQQDNHYEQYF
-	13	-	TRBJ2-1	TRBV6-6	TGTGCCAGCAGTTACTACAGGGCGGAGGAGCAGTTCTTC	CASSYYRAEEQFF
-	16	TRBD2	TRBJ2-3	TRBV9	TGTGCCAGCACCCCCCGGGCGGGGGAGGACACAGATACGCAGTATTTT	CASTPRAGEDTDTQYF
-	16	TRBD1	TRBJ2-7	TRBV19	TGTGCCAGTAGTGGAGATCGAACAGGGGCCCCCTACGAGCAGTACTTC	CASSGDRTGAPYEQYF
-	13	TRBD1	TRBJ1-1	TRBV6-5	TGTGCCAGCGTCAGATCCCAGGGGGTTGAAGCTTTCTTT	CASVRSQGVEAFF
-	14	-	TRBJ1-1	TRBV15	TGTGCCACCAGCAGGGACCAGGGGCGGCGTGAAGCTTTCTTT	CATSRDQGRREAFF
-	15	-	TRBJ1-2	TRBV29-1	TGCAGCGTTGAAGATTTCCCCCCGCGGGTCTATGGCTACACCTTC	CSVEDFPPRVYGYTF
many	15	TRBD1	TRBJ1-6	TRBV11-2	TGTGCCAGCAGCCCCCGGACAGGGCGGGATTCACCCCTCCACTTT	CASSPRTGRDSPLHF